The 24 T cell receptor beta chains in this list originate from one sample, sequenced in a study of T cell repertoires in cytomegalovirus infection. Each CDR3 protein is one row after TCRdb ran MiXCR on the reads. The sample yields approximately 170,000 distinct CDR3 sequences, 17% seen once. The sample comprised CD8+ T cells from PBMCs. These TCRs come from a human donor in good health (CMV status not recorded). Some clones in this sample may be carry-over from other donors' samples.

This clonotype has only a few counts. The rearrangement uses TRBV12-3 or TRBV12-4 and TRBJ1-2, with D possibly TRBD1 on 5 matching bases. This CDR3 spans 14 amino acids. The V and J ends lost 4 bases and 8 bases respectively, with 17 bases between them. CDR3 protein: CASSSRREWDGYTF. DNA of the CDR3: TGTGCCAGCAGTTCCCGAAGGGAGTGGGACGGCTACACCTTC.

The chain combines TRBV6-2 or TRBV6-3 with TRBJ2-7; TRBD1 matches 8 bases. In germline, CDR1 is MNHEY, CDR2 SVGEGT. The trim removed 0 bases at V and 5 bases at J, leaving 6 bases unmatched. This CDR3 is 15 amino acids long. In nucleotides, the CDR3 is TGTGCCAGCAGTTACTCGGACAGGGCGAAGAACGAGCAGTACTTC. Its translation: CASSYSDRAKNEQYF.

J is TRBJ2-2 and V is TRBV7-6; no clear D gene. V was pared by 7 bases and J by 4 bases, with 16 bases between. Germline values: CDR1 SGHVS, CDR2 FNYEAQ. The length of the CDR3 is 15 residues. The CDR3: CASTLPADSTGELFF. As DNA, the CDR3 is TGTGCCAGCACTCTCCCGGCGGATTCCACCGGGGAGCTGTTTTTT.

The chain employs TRBV27 and TRBJ2-2, with 7 positions matching TRBD1. Germline trimming cut 5 bases from V and 2 bases from J; bases unmatched to any gene: 8. Germline loops: CDR1 MNHEY, CDR2 SMNVEV (reference sequence). This CDR3 is built from 16 residues. CDR3: CASSPTGQLNTGELFF. The CDR3 region has the DNA TGTGCCAGCAGTCCTACGGGACAGCTAAACACCGGGGAGCTGTTTTTT.

This clonotype appeared a few times. The chain recombines TRBV7-2 with TRBJ1-4; the D is unclear. Germline-derived CDR1 and CDR2 are SGHTA and FQGNSA. V gave up 2 bases and J gave up 1 base, with 14 bases separating them. This CDR3 contains 17 residues. CDR3 DNA sequence: TGTGCCAGCAGCTTAATGAGGGCCTCTCGAACTAATGAAAAACTGTTTTTT. Translated, it gives CASSLMRASRTNEKLFF.

The chain has TRBV2 and TRBJ2-7; tentatively, D is TRBD1 (5 bases). The V gene lost 7 bases and the J gene lost 3 bases, with 13 bases spanning the gap. This CDR3 contains 13 residues. CDR1 is SNHLY and CDR2 is FYNNEI in the germline V gene. The CDR3 spells CASKDTVGYEQYF. The CDR3 DNA sequence: TGTGCCAGCAAGGACACCGTTGGCTACGAGCAGTACTTC.

Ten or more counts support this clonotype. The chain recombines TRBV7-2 with TRBJ2-7; 8 positions match TRBD2. The V segment lost 1 base and the J segment 3 bases; nucleotides outside the gene matches: 2. The CDR3 covers 14 residues. Germline lookup yields CDR1 SGHTA and CDR2 FQGNSA. The CDR3 DNA reads TGTGCCAGCAGCTTAGGCGGGAGGAACTACGAGCAGTACTTC. This gives the protein CASSLGGRNYEQYF.

This clonotype was recorded a few times. The V gene is TRBV6-1, the J gene TRBJ2-7, with 10 bases identical to TRBD1. Germline V gives CDR1 MNHNS, CDR2 SASEGT. CDR3 length: 14 amino acids. The V segment lost 6 bases and the J segment 0 bases; nucleotides outside the gene matches: 2. The CDR3 DNA is TGTGCCAGCAGGGGACAGGGGCGCTCCTACGAGCAGTACTTC. Its protein is CASRGQGRSYEQYF.

The V and J genes are TRBV6-2 or TRBV6-3 and TRBJ1-1; 7 bases are shared with TRBD1. CDR1 is MNHEY, CDR2 SVGEGT, per germline. The CDR3 has 15 amino acids. Trimming at V came to 1 base and at J to 2 bases, leaving 4 bases not matched to a gene. The CDR3 nucleotides read TGTGCCAGCAGTTACTACCGACAGGGCAACACTGAAGCTTTCTTT. Its protein product is CASSYYRQGNTEAFF.

The J gene is TRBJ2-7, the V gene TRBV28; 8 bases match TRBD1. From germline, CDR1 is MDHEN and CDR2 SYDVKM. This CDR3 spans 14 amino acids. Trimming took 6 bases from V and 4 from J; bases not matched to a gene: 8. DNA of the CDR3: TGTGCCAGCAGAACCGGGACAGGTATTTACGAGCAGTACTTC. Translation gives CASRTGTGIYEQYF.

The chain joins TRBV20-1 to TRBJ1-6; 7 nucleotides line up with TRBD1. Losses at the gene ends were 3 bases for V and 7 bases for J; bases not matched to a gene: 3. In germline, CDR1 is DFQATT, CDR2 SNEGSKA (reference sequence). The CDR3 runs 13 residues. For the CDR3, the DNA is TGCAGTGCTAGGGGGACAGAAAATTCACCCCTCCACTTT. Encoded protein: CSARGTENSPLHF.

The rearrangement uses TRBV15 and TRBJ2-7; 9 bases align to TRBD2. V lost 5 bases and J lost 0; bases outside the gene matches: 8. The germline V gene has CDR1 LNHNV and CDR2 YYDKDF (reference sequence). The CDR3 spans 16 residues. CDR3 sequence (DNA): TGTGCCACCAGCGAGCCGGGACTAGCACCCTCCTACGAGCAGTACTTC. Protein sequence: CATSEPGLAPSYEQYF.

This clonotype was detected once. The V call is TRBV7-6, the J call TRBJ2-1; 12 positions agree with TRBD2. Germline V lookup: CDR1 SGHVS, CDR2 FNYEAQ. V gave up 5 bases and J gave up 9 bases; unmatched junction bases: 5. The CDR3 is made up of 14 amino acids. The CDR3: CASSPSGRAFEQFF. CDR3 in DNA: TGTGCCAGCAGCCCTAGCGGGAGGGCCTTTGAGCAGTTCTTC.

This clonotype occurred a few times. The chain has TRBV7-3 and TRBJ2-1, with a weak D call TRBD1 (6 bases). The V end was cut by 6 bases, the J end by 1 base, with 10 bases between. CDR1 is SGHTA, CDR2 FQGTGA, per germline. The CDR3 spans 14 residues. CDR3 sequence: CASSKQGSYNEQFF. DNA of the CDR3: TGTGCCAGCAGTAAGCAGGGGTCCTACAATGAGCAGTTCTTC.

The sample holds a few counts of this clonotype. The chain has TRBV7-6 and TRBJ2-7; the D is unclear. CDR1 and CDR2 from the germline V gene are SGHVS and FNYEAQ. The CDR3 is 13 amino acids. Trimming cost V 4 bases and J 3 bases, with 10 bases left between them. The CDR3 loop is CASSSHVLYEQYF. CDR3 nucleotides: TGTGCCAGCAGCTCCCATGTCCTCTACGAGCAGTACTTC. The full variable domain, completed using reference TRBV7-6 and TRBJ2-7, is GAGVSQSPRYKVTKRGQDVALRCDPISGHVSLYWYRQALGQGPEFLTYFNYEAQQDKSGLPNDRFSAERPEGSISTLTIQRTEQRDSAMYRCASSSHVLYEQYFGPGTRLTVT.

The J gene is TRBJ2-2, the V gene TRBV29-1, with D uncertain. CDR1 and CDR2 from the germline V gene are SQVTM and ANQGSEA. V lost 6 bases and J 1 base, leaving 3 bases between the germline ends. This CDR3 is 11 amino acids long. The CDR3 region is CSVGNTGELFF. Here the CDR3 DNA reads TGCAGCGTGGGGAACACCGGGGAGCTGTTTTTT.

The chain has TRBV7-2 and TRBJ1-6, with 7 positions matching TRBD1. Germline V gives CDR1 SGHTA, CDR2 FQGNSA. The CDR3 spans 13 residues. With V trimmed by 1 base and J by 9 bases, 0 bases remained unmatched. The CDR3 loop reads CASSLDRGSPLHF. The CDR3 DNA reads as TGTGCCAGCAGCTTAGACAGGGGTTCACCCCTCCACTTT.

At least ten counts were recorded for this clonotype. The V gene is TRBV7-6, the J gene TRBJ2-1, with D tentatively TRBD2 (6 bases). CDR1 is SGHVS, CDR2 FNYEAQ, per germline. Trimming took 5 bases from V and 6 from J, leaving 14 bases between them. CDR3 length equals 14 residues. The CDR3 region is CASSPTPEGNEQFF. Here the CDR3 DNA reads TGTGCCAGCAGCCCGACCCCGGAGGGCAATGAGCAGTTCTTC.

In DNA form, the CDR3 reads TGTGCCAGCAGCGAACCTAGGAGCTCCTACAATGAGCAGTTCTTC. Protein sequence: CASSEPRSSYNEQFF. This chain links TRBV5-6 with TRBJ2-1; no clear D. CDR1 and CDR2 (germline): SGHDT, YYEEEE. Trimming shortened V by 4 bases and J by 0 bases, and 11 bases separated the two germline ends. This CDR3 region has 15 residues. Looking up the rest from reference TRBV5-6 and TRBJ2-1 gives the full variable domain: DAGVTQSPTHLIKTRGQQVTLRCSPKSGHDTVSWYQQALGQGPQFIFQYYEEEERQRGNFPDRFSGHQFPNYSSELNVNALLLGDSALYLCASSEPRSSYNEQFFGPGTRLTVL.

J is TRBJ2-1 and V is TRBV7-6, with TRBD2 matching over 11 bases. In germline, CDR1 is SGHVS, CDR2 FNYEAQ. The CDR3 is made up of 16 amino acids. Trimming at V came to 5 bases and at J to 7 bases, leaving 10 bases not matched to a gene. Here the CDR3 reads CASSLKGLAGSNEQFF. DNA for the CDR3: TGTGCCAGCAGCCTCAAAGGACTAGCGGGTTCTAATGAGCAGTTCTTC.

The J gene is TRBJ1-2, the V gene TRBV7-9, with a weak D call TRBD1 (5 bases). Trimming removed 5 bases at V and 2 bases at J, with 24 bases between. CDR1 is SEHNR, CDR2 FQNEAQ, per germline (reference sequence). CDR3 size: 18 residues. Here the CDR3 reads CASSPPGSREGLNYGYTF. The CDR3 coding sequence is TGTGCCAGCAGCCCACCTGGAAGTCGTGAGGGACTCAACTATGGCTACACCTTC.

The table lists this clonotype with a few counts. V gene TRBV19 combines with J gene TRBJ2-1; 8 nucleotides agree with TRBD1. With 1 base clipped from V and 8 bases from J, the junction kept 7 bases outside the gene matches. CDR1 and CDR2 from the germline V gene are LNHDA and SQIVND (reference sequence). The CDR3 length is 15 residues. Here the CDR3 reads CASSIGTYRGDEQFF. The CDR3 DNA reads as TGTGCCAGTAGTATAGGGACGTACAGGGGGGATGAGCAGTTCTTC.

V gene TRBV28 combines with J gene TRBJ2-7, with D perhaps matching TRBD1 (6 bases). CDR1 MDHEN and CDR2 SYDVKM come from the germline V gene. V lost 3 bases and J lost 5, with 14 bases in between. This CDR3 contains 14 residues. CDR3 sequence reads: CASSLWQGPDEQYF. DNA for the CDR3: TGTGCCAGCAGTTTGTGGCAGGGGCCGGACGAGCAGTACTTC.

The genes are TRBV12-3 or TRBV12-4 and TRBJ2-1; possible D gene TRBD2, 6 bases. This CDR3 contains 16 residues. Trimming left V 1 base short and J 0 bases short, with 10 bases between. The CDR3 DNA reads TGTGCCAGCAGTTTAGATCCGGGGGTCTCCTACAATGAGCAGTTCTTC. This codes for CASSLDPGVSYNEQFF.